Each of the 2 T cell receptor beta chains below was sequenced from the same sample in a study of human T cells and chemical hapten exposure. TCRdb ran MiXCR on the RACE reads and lists one entry per CDR3 protein. The sample has about 120,000 distinct CDR3 sequences; 11% are singletons. This sample's time point: patch test 3, about 24 weeks after DPC sensitization. Described treatment: therapeutic diphenylcyclopropenone sensitization with weekly scalp DPC. This specimen was whole blood, taken in connection with sensitization to the hapten diphenylcyclopropenone (DPC). The receptors originated from a woman aged 45-65 years with alopecia areata. Some clones in this sample may be carry-over from other donors' samples.

This clonotype was counted a few times. The rearrangement uses TRBV4-1 and TRBJ2-1; 10 nucleotides align to TRBD1. Germline V CDR1 and CDR2: MGHRA, YSYEKL. This CDR3 is built from 15 residues. After removal of 3 bases from V and 2 bases from J, the junction contained 1 base not matched to a gene. The CDR3 nucleotides read TGCGCCAGCAGCCACGGGACAGGGGCCTACAATGAGCAGTTCTTC. It specifies CASSHGTGAYNEQFF.

The chain employs TRBV5-1 and TRBJ2-5; D might be TRBD2 (5 bases). The CDR3 has 14 amino acids. V was cut by 4 bases and J by 0 bases, with 10 bases left in between. Germline-derived CDR1 and CDR2 are SGHRS and YFSETQ. CDR3 nucleotides: TGCGCCAGCAGCCTGAGGAGGCACCAAGAGACCCAGTACTTC. This translates into CASSLRRHQETQYF.